Described below is a single T cell receptor (beta chain) sequence and its context. The table lists this clone with a few counts. Which antigen it targets is not known. No base qualities exist here, and no much larger clone lies one base off it. The source of the sample is a study of blood T cell repertoires in COVID-19 (dated by TCRdb to 2020 to 2022). Concerning the study at large: Samples covering the acute and convalescent phases of COVID-19 were provided by collaborators in the United States, Italy and Spain. The material from the prospective study consisted of cDNA or gDNA derived from T cells, B-cell-depleted T cells, or PBMCs. The dataset comprised deeply sampled blood TCRbeta repertoires from subjects exposed to, actively infected with, or recovered from COVID-19. A freely available public database, intended as a resource for researchers studying the immune response to SARS-CoV-2, is where the repertoires were released. The samples were drawn from two sources: the first 160 participants of the ongoing ImmuneRACE study, and over 1,000 subjects contributed by 6 global collaborators. Nearly every sample came with metadata listing a de-identified subject ID, COVID-19 status, age in years and sex. Where available, HLA class I and class II types were obtained from metadata supplied by the sample provider rather than from assay-based typing. The paper as a whole reports these results and caveats: Clinical and demographic metadata were provided uncurated, with the amount varying by source and participant.

Collaborating institutions collected whole blood in K2EDTA tubes following their own protocols. Collaborator samples were shipped for TCRbeta analysis as frozen whole blood, isolated PBMCs, or DNA extracted from either sample type. The immunoSEQ Assay, a bias-controlled multiplex PCR, was used to amplify TCRbeta CDR3 regions from genomic DNA. In the authors' own workflow: Within the assay, amplification of reference gene primers was used to estimate how many nucleated cells each sample contained. Sequence reads were collapsed and filtered to measure the absolute abundance of every unique TCRbeta CDR3 rearrangement. For each sample, productive Simpson clonality was calculated as the square root of Simpson's diversity index over productive rearrangements. This immuneACCESS table, as held by TCRdb, lists in-frame sequences with V and J called but not all clones. Of the missing ones, under half trace to an unresolved V gene in checked studies; the others have no known cause. The D gene and trimming were derived from the DNA, and the V and J assignments and clone size from that table. The sample table records around 39,000 clones; about 80% of these occur just once. The ten largest clonotypes hold about an eighth of the sample.

The CDR3 measures 14 amino acids from cysteine to phenylalanine. The DNA shown is the 42-base CDR3, in frame from base 1. V is cut by 0 bases and J by 2 bases, and the space between the germline ends is 6 bases. Per the germline V gene, KGHDR is the CDR1 and SFDVKD is the CDR2. This receptor was identified in a woman aged 70-85 years with acute or convalescent COVID-19. The chain uses TRBV24-1 and TRBJ1-2; no D segment can be confidently identified. Material for sequencing was peripheral blood. The sequenced DNA is TGTGCCACCAGTGATTTGGCCAGGAACTATGGCTACACCTTC. Protein translation: CATSDLARNYGYTF.